The next 7 T cell receptor beta chains were all read from a single sample in a study of siplizumab effects on memory and regulatory T cells. Using immunoSEQ multiplex PCR, the repertoire was profiled, and TCRdb retains in-frame clones only, with some absent. Of tens of thousands of clones in the sample, about 90% were seen once. The sequenced sample was naive CD8+ T cells sorted from blood. These receptors all stem from a human donor in good health.

The V and J genes are TRBV19 and TRBJ2-1; D is ambiguous. Looked up from germline, CDR1 is LNHDA and CDR2 is SQIVND (reference sequence). The CDR3 extends over 11 amino acids. V dropped 7 bases and J dropped 1 base, with 2 bases sitting between them. The CDR3: CASISYNEQFF. The CDR3 DNA reads TGTGCCAGTATTTCCTACAATGAGCAGTTCTTC.

The chain is built from TRBV6-6 and TRBJ2-1; 11 bases match TRBD2. This CDR3 comprises 15 residues. Germline assignment: CDR1 MNHNY and CDR2 SVGAGI (reference sequence). V lost 2 bases and J lost 5; bases outside the gene matches: 2. CDR3 DNA sequence: TGTGCCAGCAGTTACATGACTAGCGGGAACAATGAGCAGTTCTTC. Translation: CASSYMTSGNNEQFF.

The chain recombines TRBV5-6 with TRBJ2-5; D gene unclear. Matching the DNA end better, TRBJ2-7 makes the J call doubtful. The CDR3 has 14 amino acids. The germline V gene has CDR1 SGHDT and CDR2 YYEEEE. Here the CDR3 DNA reads TGTGCCAGCAGCACGGTCCCCAGGCAATACGAGCAGTACTTC. It codes for CASSTVPRQYEQYF.

The rearrangement uses TRBV10-3 and TRBJ1-2, with 7 bases that match TRBD1. Germline V lookup: CDR1 ENHRY, CDR2 SYGVKD. The CDR3 totals 13 residues. With V trimmed by 10 bases and J by 4 bases, 9 bases remained unmatched. CDR3 loop: CATGTAGIYGYTF. CDR3 nucleotide sequence: TGTGCCACGGGGACAGCGGGCATCTATGGCTACACCTTC.

V is TRBV13 and J is TRBJ2-3; 7 bases line up with TRBD2. V was clipped by 5 bases and J by 7 bases; unmatched bases: 9. Germline-derived CDR1 and CDR2 are PRHDT and FYEKMQ (reference sequence). This CDR3 has 14 residues. The CDR3 sequence is CASSQMGGMNTQYF. CDR3 DNA sequence: TGTGCCAGCAGCCAAATGGGAGGGATGAATACGCAGTATTTT.

The V and J genes are TRBV27 and TRBJ1-1; TRBD1 agrees at 9 bases. Germline trimming cut 2 bases from V and 2 bases from J; bases unmatched to any gene: 0. CDR3 length: 14 amino acids. Germline V gene data show CDR1 as MNHEY and CDR2 as SMNVEV (reference sequence). The chain's CDR3 is CASSLTGGNTEAFF. The CDR3 region has the DNA TGTGCCAGCAGTTTAACAGGGGGCAACACTGAAGCTTTCTTT.

The chain uses TRBV7-3 and TRBJ2-3; tentatively, D is TRBD2 (5 bases). Between the trimmed V and J ends, which lost 7 bases and 1 base, there was a span of 12 bases. Germline V CDR1 and CDR2: SGHTA, FQGTGA. This CDR3 is 14 amino acids long. This CDR3 is CASTRELGTDTQYF. The CDR3 nucleotides are TGTGCCAGCACGAGGGAATTAGGCACAGATACGCAGTATTTT.